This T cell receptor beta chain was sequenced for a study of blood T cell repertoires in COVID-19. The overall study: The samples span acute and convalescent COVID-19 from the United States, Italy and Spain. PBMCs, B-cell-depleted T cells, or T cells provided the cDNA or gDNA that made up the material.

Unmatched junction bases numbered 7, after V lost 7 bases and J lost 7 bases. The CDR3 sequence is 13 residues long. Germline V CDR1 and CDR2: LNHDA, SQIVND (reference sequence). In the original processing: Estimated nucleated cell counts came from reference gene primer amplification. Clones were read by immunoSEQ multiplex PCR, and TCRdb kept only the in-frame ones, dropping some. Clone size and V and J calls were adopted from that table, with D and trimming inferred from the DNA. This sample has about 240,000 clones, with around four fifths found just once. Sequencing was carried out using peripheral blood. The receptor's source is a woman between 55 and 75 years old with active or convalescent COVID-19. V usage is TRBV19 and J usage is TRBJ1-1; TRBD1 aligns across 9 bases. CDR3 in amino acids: CASTGTGTVEAFF. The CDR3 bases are TGTGCCAGTACCGGGACAGGGACGGTTGAAGCTTTCTTT.